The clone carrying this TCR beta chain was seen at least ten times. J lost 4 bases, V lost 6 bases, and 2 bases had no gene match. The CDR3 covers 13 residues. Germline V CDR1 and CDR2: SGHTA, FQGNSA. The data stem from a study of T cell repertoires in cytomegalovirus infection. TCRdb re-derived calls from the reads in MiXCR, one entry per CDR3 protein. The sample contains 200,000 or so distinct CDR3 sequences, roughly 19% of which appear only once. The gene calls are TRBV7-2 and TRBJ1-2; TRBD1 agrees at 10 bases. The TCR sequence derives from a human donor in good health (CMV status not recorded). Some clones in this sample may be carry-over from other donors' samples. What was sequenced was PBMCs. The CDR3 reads CASSRDRGYGYTF. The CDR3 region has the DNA TGTGCCAGCAGTCGGGACAGGGGCTATGGCTACACCTTC.